This TCR beta chain stems from a study of blood T cell repertoires in COVID-19. Original processing notes: Reference gene primer amplification gave estimated nucleated cell counts. Sequencing used immunoSEQ multiplex PCR; TCRdb keeps in-frame clones, though not all of them. For V, J and clone size, that table is used; D and trimming come from the DNA. The data hold 25,000 to 30,000 clones, with 65% to 90% observed a single time. Input material: peripheral blood. This sequence originates from a human donor in a cohort sampled during active COVID-19.

The CDR3 here is CASGLAGEDTQYF. In nucleotides, the CDR3 is TGTGCCAGCGGACTAGCGGGGGAAGATACGCAGTATTTT. The chain is built from TRBV12-3 or TRBV12-4 and TRBJ2-3, with TRBD2 matching over 13 bases. J gave up 5 bases and V 8 bases, and 1 base lay outside the gene matches. This CDR3 is 13 amino acids long.